This is a list of T cell receptor beta chains from one sample in a study of T cell responses to AZD1222 COVID-19 vaccine. Profiled with immunoSEQ multiplex PCR; TCRdb holds only in-frame clones, not every one. Here the sample spans around 71,000 clones, roughly 80% being singletons. The material was peripheral blood, obtained 28 days after the second AZD1222 dose. Receptor source: an adult who received the AZD1222 COVID-19 vaccine. CDR3s include the opening cysteine and the closing phenylalanine or tryptophan. The D gene is left open where the match is weak. Size tells how often a clone was seen (once, few, many) or the class of an expanded clone, and some rows leave it out.

D | J | V | size | CDR3 | DNA
NA | TRBJ2-1 | TRBV2 | NA | CASSPLADEQFF | TGTGCCAGCAGTCCCCTCGCGGATGAGCAGTTCTTC
NA | TRBJ2-7 | TRBV18 | NA | CASSPSTGEQYF | TGTGCCAGCTCACCTTCGACGGGGGAGCAGTACTTC
NA | TRBJ1-4 | TRBV21-1 | NA | CASSSRDIHRNEKLFF | TGTGCCAGCAGCAGCCGGGACATCCACAGGAATGAAAAACTGTTTTTT
NA | TRBJ2-1 | TRBV2 | few | CASSDEGGKFNEQFF | TGTGCCAGCAGTGACGAGGGGGGGAAATTCAATGAGCAGTTCTTC
TRBD1 | TRBJ1-4 | TRBV13 | NA | CASSSQGGAEKLFF | TGTGCCAGCAGCTCCCAGGGGGGGGCTGAAAAACTGTTTTTT
TRBD1 | TRBJ1-5 | TRBV27 | NA | CASSLWIRDRSYSNQPQHF | TGTGCCAGCAGTTTATGGATCCGGGACAGGAGCTATAGCAATCAGCCCCAGCATTTT
TRBD1 | TRBJ1-1 | TRBV7-8 | NA | CASKGQVNTEAFF | TGTGCCAGCAAAGGACAGGTGAACACTGAAGCTTTCTTT
NA | TRBJ1-5 | TRBV2 | NA | CASSLEGANQPQHF | TGTGCCAGCAGCCTTGAGGGAGCAAATCAGCCCCAGCATTTT
NA | TRBJ1-2 | TRBV27 | NA | CASSPFRWGDNYGYTF | TGTGCCAGCAGTCCATTCCGGTGGGGGGATAACTATGGCTACACCTTC
NA | TRBJ2-4 | TRBV18 | NA | CASSPVRGWANIQYF | TGTGCCAGCTCACCAGTTCGGGGTTGGGCAAACATTCAGTACTTC
TRBD1 | TRBJ2-1 | TRBV9 | NA | CASSITGTGTHEQFF | TGTGCCAGCAGCATCACCGGGACAGGGACGCATGAGCAGTTCTTC
NA | TRBJ1-2 | TRBV7-9 | NA | CASSFGGYGYTF | TGTGCCAGCAGCTTCGGGGGCTATGGCTACACCTTC
TRBD1 | TRBJ2-2 | TRBV7-9 | NA | CASSSGQGQPSGELFF | TGTGCCAGCAGCTCTGGACAGGGTCAACCGTCCGGGGAGCTGTTTTTT
TRBD2 | TRBJ2-3 | TRBV7-2 | NA | CASRPPLAGLTDTQYF | TGTGCCAGCCGACCCCCACTAGCGGGACTCACAGATACGCAGTATTTT
NA | TRBJ1-5 | TRBV28 | once | CASSSGRRRYSNQPQHF | TGTGCCAGCAGCTCCGGACGTCGACGGTATAGCAATCAGCCCCAGCATTTT
NA | TRBJ1-1 | TRBV27 | NA | CASSLPQREAFF | TGTGCCAGCAGTTTACCTCAGCGTGAAGCTTTCTTT
NA | TRBJ1-3 | TRBV7-6 | NA | CASSLSEPGSGNTIYF | TGTGCCAGCAGCTTATCAGAGCCTGGCTCTGGAAACACCATATATTTT
NA | TRBJ1-3 | TRBV15 | NA | CATSRTSRGSGNTIYF | TGTGCCACCAGCAGAACATCCCGGGGCTCTGGAAACACCATATATTTT
NA | TRBJ2-7 | TRBV7-9 | NA | CASSVGNSYEQYF | TGTGCCAGCAGCGTAGGGAATTCCTACGAGCAGTACTTC
NA | TRBJ2-2 | TRBV4-1 | NA | CASSTSRSGKANTGELFF | TGCGCCAGCAGCACCTCCCGTTCGGGTAAGGCGAACACCGGGGAGCTGTTTTTT
TRBD1 | TRBJ2-3 | TRBV10-2 | NA | CASSNLRDRSTDTQYF | TGCGCCAGCAGTAACCTCCGGGACAGGAGCACAGATACGCAGTATTTT
NA | TRBJ1-2 | TRBV19 | NA | CASSIGGGYTF | TGTGCCAGTAGTATAGGTGGTGGCTACACCTTC
NA | TRBJ1-3 | TRBV2 | NA | CASSPRVDGNTIYF | TGTGCCAGCAGTCCAAGGGTTGACGGAAACACCATATATTTT
NA | TRBJ1-4 | TRBV28 | NA | CASSPGGSNEKLFF | TGTGCCAGCAGTCCGGGGGGGTCTAATGAAAAACTGTTTTTT
NA | TRBJ1-5 | TRBV7-8 | NA | CASSFGQRNQPQHF | TGTGCCAGCAGCTTTGGACAACGGAATCAGCCCCAGCATTTT
NA | TRBJ2-1 | TRBV5-1 | NA | CASSLEVGRYNEQFF | TGCGCCAGCAGCTTGGAGGTAGGCCGGTACAATGAGCAGTTCTTC
NA | TRBJ2-3 | TRBV4-3 | NA | CASSQAGATDTQYF | TGCGCCAGCAGCCAAGCGGGGGCCACAGATACGCAGTATTTT
NA | TRBJ2-3 | TRBV5-6 | NA | CASSLTGLKDTQYF | TGTGCCAGCAGTCTTACAGGGTTGAAAGATACGCAGTATTTT
NA | TRBJ1-6 | TRBV19 | NA | CASSDTGSNSPLHF | TGTGCCAGTAGTGATACAGGGTCTAATTCACCCCTCCACTTT
NA | TRBJ2-3 | TRBV2 | NA | CASSGTSTDTQYF | TGTGCCAGCAGCGGTACTAGCACAGATACGCAGTATTTT
NA | TRBJ1-6 | TRBV4-2 | NA | CASSQEASLDNSPLHF | TGTGCCAGCAGCCAAGAGGCCAGCTTGGATAATTCACCCCTCCACTTT
NA | TRBJ1-5 | TRBV19 | NA | CASSIGNQGDYSNQPQHF | TGTGCCAGTAGTATAGGTAACCAGGGAGATTATAGCAATCAGCCCCAGCATTTT
NA | TRBJ2-1 | TRBV12-3/TRBV12-4 | NA | CASSSLGPSEVF | TGTGCCAGCAGTTCACTCGGACCTTCGGAAGTCTTC
NA | TRBJ1-4 | TRBV2 | NA | CASRRDATTNEKLFF | TGTGCCAGCAGGCGGGACGCCACAACTAATGAAAAACTGTTTTTT
TRBD1 | TRBJ1-2 | TRBV11-2 | NA | CASSSPGQGRDYGYTF | TGTGCCAGCAGCTCGCCGGGACAGGGGCGGGACTATGGCTACACCTTC
NA | TRBJ2-3 | TRBV3-1/TRBV3-2 | NA | CASSHGATPDTQYF | TGTGCCAGCAGCCACGGGGCAACCCCAGATACGCAGTATTTT
TRBD1 | TRBJ1-2 | TRBV18 | NA | CASSPATGQGIEGYTF | TGTGCCAGCTCACCTGCCACGGGACAGGGGATTGAAGGCTACACCTTC
NA | TRBJ1-1 | TRBV6-5 | few | CASSYWESTEAFF | TGTGCCAGCAGTTACTGGGAGAGCACTGAAGCTTTCTTT
NA | TRBJ1-5 | TRBV4-1 | NA | CASSQGQGWNQPQHF | TGCGCCAGCAGCCAAGGCCAGGGTTGGAATCAGCCCCAGCATTTT
TRBD1 | TRBJ1-1 | TRBV28 | few | CASSSIGPQGGNTEAFF | TGTGCCAGCAGTTCAATTGGCCCCCAGGGGGGGAACACTGAAGCTTTCTTT
NA | TRBJ2-7 | TRBV30 | NA | CAWGVNKAGAPYEQYF | TGTGCCTGGGGAGTTAATAAGGCGGGGGCTCCCTACGAGCAGTACTTC
NA | TRBJ1-1 | TRBV14 | once | CASSRTGGGTEAFF | TGTGCCAGCAGCCGAACCGGCGGGGGGACTGAAGCTTTCTTT
NA | TRBJ1-2 | TRBV5-1 | NA | CASSLRGVADGYTF | TGCGCCAGCAGCTTGCGAGGGGTAGCTGATGGCTACACCTTC
NA | TRBJ2-1 | TRBV5-1 | NA | CASSPTGQIPYNEQFF | TGCGCCAGCAGCCCGACAGGACAGATACCCTACAATGAGCAGTTCTTC
TRBD1 | TRBJ1-4 | TRBV7-9 | NA | CASSLGAGGNEKLFF | TGTGCCAGCAGCTTAGGCGCAGGGGGAAATGAAAAACTGTTTTTT
TRBD1 | TRBJ1-1 | TRBV7-6 | NA | CASSSGQGASTEAFF | TGTGCCAGCAGCTCAGGACAGGGGGCGAGTACTGAAGCTTTCTTT
TRBD1 | TRBJ2-7 | TRBV6-6 | NA | CASSLTGIYEQYF | TGTGCCAGCAGCTTGACAGGGATCTACGAGCAGTACTTC